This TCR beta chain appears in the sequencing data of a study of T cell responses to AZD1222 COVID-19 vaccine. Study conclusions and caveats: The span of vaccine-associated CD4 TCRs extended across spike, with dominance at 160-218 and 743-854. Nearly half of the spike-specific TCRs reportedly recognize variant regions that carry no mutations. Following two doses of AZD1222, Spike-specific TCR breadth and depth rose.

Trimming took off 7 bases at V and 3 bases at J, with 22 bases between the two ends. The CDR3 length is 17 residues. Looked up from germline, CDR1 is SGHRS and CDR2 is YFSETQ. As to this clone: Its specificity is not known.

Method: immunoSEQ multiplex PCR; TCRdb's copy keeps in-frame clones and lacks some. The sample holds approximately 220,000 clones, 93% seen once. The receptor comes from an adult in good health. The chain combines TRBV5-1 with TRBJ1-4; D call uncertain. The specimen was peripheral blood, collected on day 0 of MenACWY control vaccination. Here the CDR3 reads CASAQKRLGIANEKLFF. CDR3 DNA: TGCGCCAGCGCGCAAAAAAGACTGGGAATAGCTAATGAAAAACTGTTTTTT.